The 24 T cell receptor beta chains below come from one sample, sequenced in a study of T cell changes during pregnancy in multiple sclerosis (dated by TCRdb to the late 2010s). Libraries were constructed by the immunoSEQ multiplex PCR assay. TCRdb holds this immuneACCESS table with in-frame rearrangements only. Some clones are missing; in checked studies, unresolved V genes explain under half, and the rest has no known cause. The sample has approximately 89,000 clones on record, approximately 94% of them singletons. The ten largest clones represent 0.84% of the sample. Here the sequenced sample was peripheral blood, taken in the third trimester of pregnancy. Every receptor here comes from a female donor with multiple sclerosis, enrolled in a pregnancy study.

V usage is TRBV14 and J usage is TRBJ2-7; 10 bases match TRBD2. V was clipped by 4 bases and J by 3 bases; unmatched bases: 6. This CDR3 is 15 amino acids long. Germline assignment: CDR1 SGHDN and CDR2 FVKESK. CDR3 loop: CASSRTGTSVYEQYF. The CDR3 DNA reads TGTGCCAGCAGCCGAACCGGGACTAGCGTCTACGAGCAGTACTTC.

The J gene is TRBJ2-5, the V gene TRBV27; 7 bases line up with TRBD2. CDR1 and CDR2 (germline): MNHEY, SMNVEV (reference sequence). V trimming: 3 bases; J trimming: 1 base; junction bases outside the gene matches: 5. The CDR3 consists of 15 residues. The CDR3: CASSLGLAAQETQYF. CDR3 nucleotides: TGTGCCAGCAGTTTGGGGCTAGCGGCCCAAGAGACCCAGTACTTC.

The V call is TRBV7-2, the J call TRBJ1-2, with a possible D match to TRBD1 (6 bases). V was pared by 5 bases and J by 5 bases, with 12 bases between. This CDR3 region has 13 residues. Germline lookup yields CDR1 SGHTA and CDR2 FQGNSA. CDR3 sequence (DNA): TGTGCCAGCAGCCAGACAGGACCTTATGGCTACACCTTC. Encoded protein: CASSQTGPYGYTF.

This chain connects TRBV7-7 to TRBJ2-1; TRBD2 matches at 10 bases. The CDR3 runs 14 residues. J gave up 10 bases and V 4 bases, and 7 bases lay outside the gene matches. The germline V gene has CDR1 SSHAT and CDR2 FNYEAQ (reference sequence). For the CDR3, the DNA is TGTGCCAGCAGCTCGGGGAGCGGGAGGGCCGAGCAGTTCTTC. Translated, it gives CASSSGSGRAEQFF.

The chain links TRBV15 to TRBJ2-3; TRBD2 matches 12 bases. Germline assignment: CDR1 LNHNV and CDR2 YYDKDF (reference sequence). V lost 4 bases and J lost 8; bases outside the gene matches: 10. This CDR3 comprises 16 residues. This CDR3 is CATSTRTSGTPGTQYF. CDR3 DNA: TGTGCCACCAGCACCCGGACTAGCGGGACGCCGGGTACGCAGTATTTT.

CDR3 in amino acids: CASRPGQYTEAFF. The CDR3 bases are TGTGCCAGCAGACCGGGACAATACACTGAAGCTTTCTTT. The V and J genes are TRBV28 and TRBJ1-1; perhaps TRBD1 as D (6 bases). Germline V gene sequence: CDR1 MDHEN, CDR2 SYDVKM. With 6 bases removed from V and 3 bases from J, the gap between germline ends came to 11 bases. The CDR3 is 13 residues long.

This clone is a singleton in its sample. The chain is built from TRBV4-1 and TRBJ2-2, with 11 bases identical to TRBD2. After removal of 0 bases from V and 6 bases from J, the junction contained 3 bases not matched to a gene. The CDR3 runs to 16 residues. Germline CDR1 and CDR2: MGHRA and YSYEKL. Here the CDR3 DNA reads TGCGCCAGCAGCCAAGATAGCGGGAGGGCGCCCGGGGAGCTGTTTTTT. It codes for CASSQDSGRAPGELFF.

V usage is TRBV18 and J usage is TRBJ2-1, with TRBD2 identical over 8 bases. Germline lookup yields CDR1 KGHSH and CDR2 LQKENI. J gave up 2 bases and V 6 bases, and 9 bases lay outside the gene matches. The CDR3 has 16 amino acids. CDR3 residues: CASSPGQREPYNEQFF. In nucleotides, the CDR3 is TGTGCCAGCTCCCCCGGGCAGCGGGAGCCCTACAATGAGCAGTTCTTC.

V usage is TRBV4-1 and J usage is TRBJ2-3, with 8 positions matching TRBD2. This CDR3 region has 17 residues. Germline trimming cut 0 bases from V and 4 bases from J; bases unmatched to any gene: 9. Germline V gene data show CDR1 as MGHRA and CDR2 as YSYEKL. CDR3 residues: CASSQDQGLVLADTQYF. The CDR3 DNA is TGCGCCAGCAGCCAAGATCAGGGACTAGTCCTTGCAGATACGCAGTATTTT.

This chain links TRBV30 with TRBJ2-2, with D possibly being TRBD2 (6 bases). Per germline, CDR1 GTSNPN and CDR2 SVGIG (reference sequence). The CDR3 spans 13 residues. V dropped 3 bases and J dropped 8 bases, with 13 bases sitting between them. CDR3 DNA: TGTGCCTGGAGACTAAGGACTAAGGGGGAGCTGTTTTTT. The encoded protein is CAWRLRTKGELFF.

This chain uses TRBV6-1 with TRBJ1-6, with no clear D. CDR1 and CDR2 (germline): MNHNS, SASEGT. Trimming left V 0 bases short and J 4 bases short, with 10 bases between. The CDR3 spans 16 residues. CDR3 protein: CASSEALGGYNSPLHF. In DNA, the CDR3 is TGTGCCAGCAGTGAAGCGCTAGGAGGGTATAATTCACCCCTCCACTTT.

This chain uses TRBV2 with TRBJ2-5, with 7 bases matching TRBD1. After removal of 6 bases from V and 11 bases from J, the junction contained 15 bases not matched to a gene. Germline V gene lookup returns CDR1 SNHLY and CDR2 FYNNEI. The CDR3 length is 14 residues. The CDR3 bases are TGTGCCAGCAGACAAGCCGGGACAGAACTTGGGCAGTACTTC. It yields the protein CASRQAGTELGQYF.

This clone appeared once. CDR3 protein: CATGRGYEQYF. CDR3 bases: TGTGCCACCGGAAGGGGTTACGAGCAGTACTTC. The chain joins TRBV6-1 to TRBJ2-7; D perhaps matches TRBD1 (5 bases). Germline values: CDR1 MNHNS, CDR2 SASEGT. The CDR3 contains 11 residues. V lost 10 bases, J lost 4 bases, and 11 bases lay in between.

V gene TRBV27 combines with J gene TRBJ2-3, with 9 bases matching TRBD2. The CDR3 length is 14 residues. Trimming at V came to 3 bases and at J to 6 bases, leaving 4 bases not matched to a gene. CDR1 is MNHEY, CDR2 SMNVEV, per germline (reference sequence). The CDR3 nucleotides are TGTGCCAGCAGTTTTAGCGGGAGATCCGATACGCAGTATTTT. It specifies CASSFSGRSDTQYF.

This chain links TRBV30 with TRBJ2-2; D gene unclear. The CDR3 length is 14 residues. The V end lost 4 bases, the J end lost 1 base, and 10 bases lay between the germline ends. Germline assignment: CDR1 GTSNPN and CDR2 SVGIG (reference sequence). The CDR3 DNA reads as TGTGCCTGGACCTTAGGCGGGAACACCGGGGAGCTGTTTTTT. Translation gives CAWTLGGNTGELFF.

This clone was seen once. The rearrangement uses TRBV16 and TRBJ2-7, with D unresolved. V lost 5 bases, J lost 3 bases, and 8 bases lay in between. CDR3 length equals 12 residues. Germline V gives CDR1 KGHSY, CDR2 FQNENV. Written as DNA, the CDR3 is TGTGCCAGCAGCTTCCGTGTCTACGAGCAGTACTTC. Protein sequence: CASSFRVYEQYF.

This clone was seen once. The chain employs TRBV4-1 and TRBJ2-7; D remains ambiguous. This CDR3 spans 16 amino acids. The germline CDR1 and CDR2 sequences are MGHRA and YSYEKL. Trimming pared 0 bases from V and 2 bases from J, leaving 14 bases between. Here the CDR3 reads CASSQDLETVTYEQYF. CDR3 nucleotide sequence: TGCGCCAGCAGCCAAGATCTCGAGACTGTTACCTACGAGCAGTACTTC.

CDR3 loop: CASSPRQGSSYEQYF. CDR3 coding DNA: TGTGCCAGCAGCCCTCGACAGGGGAGCTCCTACGAGCAGTACTTC. V is TRBV7-2 and J is TRBJ2-7; 8 bases are shared with TRBD1. This CDR3 spans 15 amino acids. V lost 5 bases to trimming and J lost 0 bases; unmatched junction nucleotides: 6. Per germline, CDR1 SGHTA and CDR2 FQGNSA.

The chain couples TRBV5-1 to TRBJ2-7, with D maybe TRBD1 (5 bases). CDR1 is SGHRS, CDR2 YFSETQ, per germline. V lost 0 bases to trimming and J lost 5 bases, with 9 bases between them. There are 13 residues in the CDR3. CDR3 in amino acids: CASSLGGANEQYF. DNA of the CDR3: TGCGCCAGCAGCTTGGGGGGCGCCAACGAGCAGTACTTC.

This chain connects TRBV29-1 to TRBJ2-2; 10 positions agree with TRBD1. Germline CDR1 SQVTM, CDR2 ANQGSEA. The V and J ends lost 6 bases and 6 bases, in that order; junction bases with no gene match: 13. CDR3 length equals 16 residues. CDR3 protein: CSVSTGGVSPPGELFF. The DNA of the CDR3 is TGCAGCGTCTCGACAGGGGGCGTTTCCCCGCCCGGGGAGCTGTTTTTT.

V usage is TRBV6-1 and J usage is TRBJ1-2, with a possible D match to TRBD1 (5 bases). This CDR3 has 15 amino acids. CDR1 and CDR2 (germline): MNHNS, SASEGT. Trimming removed 7 bases from V and 3 bases from J, with 18 bases in between. CDR3 sequence: CASTQTGLADYGYTF. CDR3 coding DNA: TGTGCCAGCACCCAAACGGGACTAGCGGACTATGGCTACACCTTC.

This rearrangement joins TRBV2 to TRBJ2-3; a possible D gene is TRBD2 (6 bases). Trimming shortened V by 0 bases and J by 2 bases, and 18 bases separated the two germline ends. The length of the CDR3 is 18 residues. Germline loops: CDR1 SNHLY, CDR2 FYNNEI. As DNA, the CDR3 is TGTGCCAGCAGTGAAGCTCCTACCGCGGGATCCGACACAGATACGCAGTATTTT. It codes for CASSEAPTAGSDTDTQYF. Using reference TRBV2 and TRBJ2-3 for the parts outside the CDR3, the full variable domain is EPEVTQTPSHQVTQMGQEVILRCVPISNHLYFYWYRQILGQKVEFLVSFYNNEISEKSEIFDDQFSVERPDGSNFTLKIRSTKLEDSAMYFCASSEAPTAGSDTDTQYFGPGTRLTVL.

The chain combines TRBV19 with TRBJ2-7, with 7 bases aligning to TRBD2. The CDR3 is 16 amino acids. V was clipped by 1 base and J by 2 bases; unmatched bases: 8. Germline V gives CDR1 LNHDA, CDR2 SQIVND (reference sequence). This CDR3 is CASSIVGKAGTYEQYF. For the CDR3, the DNA is TGTGCCAGTAGTATAGTCGGGAAAGCGGGAACCTACGAGCAGTACTTC.

The chain has TRBV2 and TRBJ1-1; D perhaps matches TRBD1 (5 bases). The V end was cut by 4 bases, the J end by 0 bases, with 9 bases between. Germline V lookup: CDR1 SNHLY, CDR2 FYNNEI. The length of the CDR3 is 14 residues. The chain's CDR3 is CASSAGALNTEAFF. The CDR3 coding sequence is TGTGCCAGCAGTGCTGGGGCCCTGAACACTGAAGCTTTCTTT. The full variable domain, its missing parts supplied by reference TRBV2 and TRBJ1-1, is EPEVTQTPSHQVTQMGQEVILRCVPISNHLYFYWYRQILGQKVEFLVSFYNNEISEKSEIFDDQFSVERPDGSNFTLKIRSTKLEDSAMYFCASSAGALNTEAFFGQGTRLTVV.